This entry lists 7 T cell receptor beta chains sequenced from one sample in a study of post-analysis software for immune sequencing data. Study-wide results and caveats: With TRBV5-6, TRBV5-1 and TRBV20-1 included, about five TRBV segments were more frequent in patients than in controls.

Prepared TCR beta cDNA libraries contained unique molecular identifiers. TCRdb analysed the PCR reads with MiXCR anew, one entry per CDR3 protein. The profile covers hundreds of thousands of distinct CDR3 sequences, with 25% to 30% appearing a single time and roughly 0.54% taken by the ten largest. For these receptors, no antigen is known. Input material: blood. Receptors were obtained from a girl aged 10 to 17 with multiple sclerosis.

A word on this clonotype: This may stem from a read error, because a much larger clone lies one nucleotide away. The rearrangement joins TRBV20-1 to TRBJ2-6; D is possibly TRBD1 or TRBD2 (5 bases each). The CDR3 contains 12 residues. Per germline, CDR1 DFQATT and CDR2 SNEGSKA (reference sequence). The CDR3 region is CRGTSGANVLTF. CDR3 DNA sequence: TGCAGGGGGACCTCTGGGGCCAACGTCCTGACTTTC.

The V and J genes are TRBV28 and TRBJ2-6, with a tentative D call TRBD1 (5 bases). Trimming removed 6 bases at V and 0 bases at J, with 12 bases between. CDR3 length: 16 residues. From germline, CDR1 is MDHEN and CDR2 SYDVKM. In DNA form, the CDR3 reads TGTGCCAGCAGCGTAACAGGATTCTCTGGGGCCAACGTCCTGACTTTC. Protein product: CASSVTGFSGANVLTF.

In DNA form, the CDR3 reads TGTGCCAGCAGTTACCCGGGGACAGTAGGTGGCTACACCTTC. Its translation is CASSYPGTVGGYTF. This sequence joins TRBV6-6 and TRBJ1-2; 7 bases are a match to TRBD1. Germline V gene lookup returns CDR1 MNHNY and CDR2 SVGAGI (reference sequence). CDR3 size: 14 residues. The J segment lost 7 bases and the V segment lost 2 bases, leaving 7 bases of the junction unmatched.

J is TRBJ2-4 and V is TRBV28, with 7 positions matching TRBD2. The J call may not be correct, given that the DNA end is closer to TRBJ2-7. The CDR3 contains 15 residues. Germline V gives CDR1 MDHEN, CDR2 SYDVKM. CDR3 amino acids: CASKDGASGAYEQYF. For the CDR3, the DNA is TGTGCCAGCAAAGATGGTGCTAGCGGAGCCTACGAGCAGTACTTC.

The chain employs TRBV12-3 or TRBV12-4 and TRBJ1-1; D unresolved. The V end lost 2 bases, the J end lost 2 bases, and 9 bases lay between the germline ends. There are 14 residues in the CDR3. The CDR3 bases are TGTGCCAGCAGTTTATCCAGTTTTAACACTGAAGCTTTCTTT. It yields the protein CASSLSSFNTEAFF.

This chain connects TRBV29-1 to TRBJ2-1, with D maybe TRBD1 (7 bases). CDR3 size: 18 residues. Deletions cut 4 bases from V and 1 base from J, with 23 bases between. Per the germline V gene, CDR1 is SQVTM and CDR2 is ANQGSEA. CDR3: CSVGRLVPGGFSYNEQFF. As DNA, the CDR3 is TGCAGCGTTGGAAGGCTTGTTCCAGGGGGGTTTTCCTACAATGAGCAGTTCTTC.

As regards this clonotype: The junction does not match germline at one end; this may be a read error. V and J are TRBV5-1 and TRBJ2-7; 14 bases align to TRBD2. Germline V gene sequence: CDR1 SGHRS, CDR2 YFSETQ. The CDR3 loop spans 17 amino acids. In DNA, the CDR3 is TGCGTCAGCCGAAGGTCCGGGACTAGCGGGGGAGTCTACGAGCAGTACTTC. As protein: CVSRRSGTSGGVYEQYF.